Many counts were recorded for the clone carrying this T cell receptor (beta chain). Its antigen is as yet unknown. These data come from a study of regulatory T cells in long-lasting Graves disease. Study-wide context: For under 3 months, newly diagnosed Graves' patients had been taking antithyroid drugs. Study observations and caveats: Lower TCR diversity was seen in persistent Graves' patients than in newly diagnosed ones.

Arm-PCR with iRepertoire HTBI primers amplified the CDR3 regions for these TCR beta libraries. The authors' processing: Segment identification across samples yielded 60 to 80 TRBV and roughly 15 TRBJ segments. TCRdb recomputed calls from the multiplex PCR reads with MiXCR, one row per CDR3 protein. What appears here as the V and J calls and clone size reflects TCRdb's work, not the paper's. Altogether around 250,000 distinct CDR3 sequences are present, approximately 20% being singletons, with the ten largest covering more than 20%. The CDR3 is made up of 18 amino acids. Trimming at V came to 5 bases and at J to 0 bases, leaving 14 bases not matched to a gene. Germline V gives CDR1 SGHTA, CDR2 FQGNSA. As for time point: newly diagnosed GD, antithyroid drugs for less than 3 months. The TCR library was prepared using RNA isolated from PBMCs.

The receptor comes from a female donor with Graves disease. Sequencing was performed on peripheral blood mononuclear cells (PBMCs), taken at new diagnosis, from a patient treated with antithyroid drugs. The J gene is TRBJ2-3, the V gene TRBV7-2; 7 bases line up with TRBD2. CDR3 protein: CASSRPPSGPSSTDTQYF. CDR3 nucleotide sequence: TGTGCCAGCAGCCGCCCCCCTAGCGGACCGTCTAGCACAGATACGCAGTATTTT.